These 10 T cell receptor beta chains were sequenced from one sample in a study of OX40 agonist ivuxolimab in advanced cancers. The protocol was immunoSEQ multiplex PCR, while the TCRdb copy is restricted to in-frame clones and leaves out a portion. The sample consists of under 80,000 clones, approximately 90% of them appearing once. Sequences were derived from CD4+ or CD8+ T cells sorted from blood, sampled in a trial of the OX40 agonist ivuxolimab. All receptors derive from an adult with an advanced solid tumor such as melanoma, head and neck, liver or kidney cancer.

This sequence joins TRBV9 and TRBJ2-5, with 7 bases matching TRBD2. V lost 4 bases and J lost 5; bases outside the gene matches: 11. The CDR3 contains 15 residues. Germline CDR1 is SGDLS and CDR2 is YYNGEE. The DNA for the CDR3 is TGTGCCAGCAGCCCCGGTAGGGGCGGGGGTGAGACCCAGTACTTC. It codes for CASSPGRGGGETQYF.

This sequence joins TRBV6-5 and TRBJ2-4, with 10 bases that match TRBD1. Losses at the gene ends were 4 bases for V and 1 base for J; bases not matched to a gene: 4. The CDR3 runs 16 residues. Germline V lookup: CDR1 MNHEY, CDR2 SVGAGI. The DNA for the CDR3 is TGTGCCAGCAGTTCCCCGGGACAGGGGGCCAAAAACATTCAGTACTTC. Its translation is CASSSPGQGAKNIQYF.

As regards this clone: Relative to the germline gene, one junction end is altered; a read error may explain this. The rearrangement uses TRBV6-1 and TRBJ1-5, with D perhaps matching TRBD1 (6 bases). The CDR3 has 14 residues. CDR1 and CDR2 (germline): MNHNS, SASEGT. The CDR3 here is CASSEGRGVATPSF. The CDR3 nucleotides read TGTGCCAGCAGTGAAGGGAGGGGGGTGGCCACTCCGTCTTTT.

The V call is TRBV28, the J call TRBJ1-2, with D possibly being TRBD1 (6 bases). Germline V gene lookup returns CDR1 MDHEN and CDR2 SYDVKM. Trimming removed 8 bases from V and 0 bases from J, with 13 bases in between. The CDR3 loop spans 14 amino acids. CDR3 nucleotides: TGTGCCAGCGGACTCCAGGGGTCTAACTATGGCTACACCTTC. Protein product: CASGLQGSNYGYTF.

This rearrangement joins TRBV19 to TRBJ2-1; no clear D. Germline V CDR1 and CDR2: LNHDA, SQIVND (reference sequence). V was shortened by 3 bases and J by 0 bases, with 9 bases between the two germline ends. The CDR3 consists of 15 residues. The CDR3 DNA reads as TGTGCCAGTAGTATTGCGAGCAGCTCCTACAATGAGCAGTTCTTC. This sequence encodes CASSIASSSYNEQFF.

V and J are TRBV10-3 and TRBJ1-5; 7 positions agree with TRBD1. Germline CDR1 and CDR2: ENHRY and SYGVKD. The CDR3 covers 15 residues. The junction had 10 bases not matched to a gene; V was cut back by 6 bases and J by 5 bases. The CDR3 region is CAIRERQGHDQPQHF. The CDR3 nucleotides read TGTGCCATCAGGGAAAGACAGGGCCATGATCAGCCCCAGCATTTT.

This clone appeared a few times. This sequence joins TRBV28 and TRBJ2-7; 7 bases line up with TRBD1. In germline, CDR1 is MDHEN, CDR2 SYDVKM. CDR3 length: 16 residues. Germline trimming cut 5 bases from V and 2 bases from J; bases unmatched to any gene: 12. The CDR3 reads CASSASHRGIAYEQYF. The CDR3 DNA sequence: TGTGCCAGCAGTGCATCACACAGGGGAATAGCCTACGAGCAGTACTTC.

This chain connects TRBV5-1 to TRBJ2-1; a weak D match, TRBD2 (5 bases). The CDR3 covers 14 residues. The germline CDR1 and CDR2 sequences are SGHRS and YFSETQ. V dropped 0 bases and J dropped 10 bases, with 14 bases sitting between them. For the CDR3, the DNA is TGCGCCAGCAGCTTGGCCCAACTAGATGACGAGCAGTTCTTC. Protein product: CASSLAQLDDEQFF.

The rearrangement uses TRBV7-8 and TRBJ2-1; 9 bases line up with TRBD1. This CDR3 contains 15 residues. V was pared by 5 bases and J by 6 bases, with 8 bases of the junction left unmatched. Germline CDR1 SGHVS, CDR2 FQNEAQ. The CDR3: CASSVRRTGVNEQFF. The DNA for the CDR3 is TGTGCCAGCAGCGTCCGTAGGACAGGGGTCAATGAGCAGTTCTTC.

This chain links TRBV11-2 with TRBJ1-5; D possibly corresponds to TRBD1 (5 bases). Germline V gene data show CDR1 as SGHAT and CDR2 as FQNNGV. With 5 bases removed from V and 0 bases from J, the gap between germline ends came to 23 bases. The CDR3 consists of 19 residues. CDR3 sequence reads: CASSPGGGISPYSNQPQHF. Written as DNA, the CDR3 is TGTGCCAGCAGCCCTGGGGGGGGGATTAGCCCTTATAGCAATCAGCCCCAGCATTTT.